This T cell receptor (beta chain) was observed in a study of long-term antiretroviral therapy in people with HIV. Broader study findings: Diversity rose after ART but stayed below transplant donor controls. Among HIV repertoires, CDR3 length ranges were narrower than those of controls. Blood in the study was drawn between the mid-2000s and the late 2010s, possibly under older ART regimens, which may be less effective than current ones. Clones with expansion before ART led the repertoire at all time points.

The libraries were made with immunoSEQ v3.0 at survey level. Measured with immunoSEQ multiplex PCR; TCRdb has only the in-frame clones, and not every one. Found here are tens of thousands of clones, 95% of them singletons; the top ten hold 3.1%. The germline CDR1 and CDR2 sequences are MNHEY and SVGAGI. The V end lost 0 bases, the J end lost 9 bases, and 12 bases lay between the germline ends. This CDR3 spans 14 amino acids. Only a few counts were recorded for this clone. Its antigen is not known. The clonotype was recovered from a man in his forties or fifties with HIV. The sequences come from unsorted PBMCs, collected 5.3 years after starting antiretroviral therapy. This chain uses TRBV6-5 with TRBJ2-1; D may be TRBD1 or TRBD2 (5 bases each). The CDR3 reads CASSYSAMGVEQFF. The CDR3 DNA follows: TGTGCCAGCAGTTACTCCGCAATGGGGGTTGAGCAGTTCTTC.